These 27 T cell receptor beta chains were sequenced from one sample in a study of T cell clonotyping in hematopoietic cell transplantation. Using immunoSEQ multiplex PCR, the repertoire was profiled, and TCRdb retains in-frame clones only, with some absent. The repertoire holds a few thousand clones, with roughly 90% as singletons. The input for sequencing was peripheral blood mononuclear cells, taken 100 days after allogeneic stem cell transplant. These receptors were collected from a female patient in her forties or fifties who had an allogeneic stem cell transplant from a related donor, so the T cells may come from the graft donor. Some clones in this sample may be carry-over from other donors' samples.

This clone was detected once. V usage is TRBV28 and J usage is TRBJ1-2; possible D gene TRBD1, 6 bases. Germline CDR1 is MDHEN and CDR2 is SYDVKM. V lost 10 bases, J lost 2 bases, and 11 bases lay in between. CDR3 length equals 12 residues. In DNA form, the CDR3 reads TGTGCCATCAACAGGGTCAACTATGGCTACACCTTC. Encoded protein: CAINRVNYGYTF.

This clone was seen only once. This sequence joins TRBV6-5 and TRBJ2-3; 8 bases map to TRBD1. This CDR3 is 15 amino acids long. Germline V gene lookup returns CDR1 MNHEY and CDR2 SVGAGI. The junction had 6 bases not matched to a gene; V was cut back by 7 bases and J by 0 bases. The CDR3 DNA reads as TGTGCCAGCAAACAGGGGGTTACTAGCACAGATACGCAGTATTTT. This encodes CASKQGVTSTDTQYF.

This clone was seen only once. This chain uses TRBV30 with TRBJ2-7; no firm D call. Trimming removed 0 bases at V and 2 bases at J, with 8 bases between. Looked up from germline, CDR1 is GTSNPN and CDR2 is SVGIG (reference sequence). This CDR3 has 13 amino acids. The CDR3 region is CAWSVPLAYEQYF. As DNA, the CDR3 is TGTGCCTGGAGTGTACCCCTAGCCTACGAGCAGTACTTC. The full variable domain, in which reference TRBV30 and TRBJ2-7 provide the parts outside the CDR3, is SQTIHQWPATLVQPVGSPLSLECTVEGTSNPNLYWYRQAAGRGLQLLFYSVGIGQISSEVPQNLSASRPQDRQFILSSKKLLLSDSGFYLCAWSVPLAYEQYFGPGTRLTVT.

V and J are TRBV5-1 and TRBJ1-1; D is unresolved. Germline CDR1 and CDR2: SGHRS and YFSETQ. This CDR3 contains 14 residues. V lost 1 base to trimming and J lost 1 base, with 8 bases between them. The CDR3 loop is CASSLNYGNTEAFF. CDR3 DNA: TGCGCCAGCAGCTTGAACTACGGGAACACTGAAGCTTTCTTT.

The rearrangement uses TRBV4-3 and TRBJ2-7; 9 bases align to TRBD1. Germline trimming cut 4 bases from V and 3 bases from J; bases unmatched to any gene: 4. This CDR3 is 14 amino acids long. CDR1 is LGHNA and CDR2 is YSLEER in the germline V gene. CDR3 sequence (DNA): TGCGCCAGCAGCCTTTCGACAGGGGGCTACGAGCAGTACTTC. This codes for CASSLSTGGYEQYF.

The J gene is TRBJ1-1, the V gene TRBV30; D is possibly TRBD1 (6 bases). Germline CDR1 and CDR2: GTSNPN and SVGIG (reference sequence). V lost 3 bases, J lost 5 bases, and 16 bases lay in between. The CDR3 is 14 amino acids. CDR3 region: CAWRGSGVWTEAFF. The CDR3 region has the DNA TGTGCCTGGAGGGGCTCAGGGGTATGGACTGAAGCTTTCTTT.

This chain links TRBV6-5 with TRBJ1-1; TRBD1 is a possible D gene (6 bases). V shed 6 bases and J shed 11 bases, with 16 bases lying between them. The CDR3 is 12 amino acids. Germline CDR1 and CDR2: MNHEY and SVGAGI. CDR3 loop: CASRLPQGHAFF. The CDR3 DNA reads as TGTGCCAGCAGACTCCCGCAGGGGCACGCTTTCTTT.

J is TRBJ2-6 and V is TRBV27; TRBD1 might be the D (6 bases). This CDR3 spans 15 amino acids. V lost 7 bases and J 0 bases, leaving 10 bases between the germline ends. Germline CDR1 reads MNHEY; CDR2 reads SMNVEV (reference sequence). The CDR3 region is CASTTGLSGANVLTF. Here the CDR3 DNA reads TGTGCCAGCACGACAGGCCTCTCTGGGGCCAACGTCCTGACTTTC.

The chain is built from TRBV29-1 and TRBJ1-1; a possible D gene is TRBD1 (5 bases). The V gene lost 6 bases and the J gene lost 2 bases, with 16 bases spanning the gap. Germline CDR1 SQVTM, CDR2 ANQGSEA. The CDR3 length is 14 residues. DNA for the CDR3: TGCAGCGTGAGGGCTCGGGGCGGCAACACTGAAGCTTTCTTT. Protein product: CSVRARGGNTEAFF.

The chain carries TRBV6-6 and TRBJ1-1, with D possibly TRBD1 on 6 matching bases. The CDR3 extends over 13 amino acids. Per germline, CDR1 MNHNY and CDR2 SVGAGI (reference sequence). V gave up 6 bases and J gave up 1 base, with 9 bases separating them. The CDR3 sequence: CASSRDKNTEAFF. CDR3 DNA sequence: TGTGCCAGCAGCCGGGACAAGAACACTGAAGCTTTCTTT.

This rearrangement joins TRBV5-4 to TRBJ2-5; 10 nucleotides line up with TRBD1. Germline loops: CDR1 SGHNT, CDR2 YYREEE (reference sequence). Trimming removed 3 bases from V and 1 base from J; junction bases left unmatched: 3. This CDR3 has 15 amino acids. CDR3 DNA sequence: TGTGCCAGCAGCTCCGGGACAGGGGCCCAAGAGACCCAGTACTTC. As protein: CASSSGTGAQETQYF.

The chain couples TRBV7-3 to TRBJ1-4; 10 nucleotides line up with TRBD1. This CDR3 comprises 16 residues. The V and J ends lost 5 bases and 3 bases, in that order; junction bases with no gene match: 6. In germline, CDR1 is SGHTA, CDR2 FQGTGA. The CDR3 sequence is CASSPGTGAPNEKLFF. The CDR3, as DNA: TGTGCCAGCAGCCCTGGGACAGGGGCCCCTAATGAAAAACTGTTTTTT. The variable domain in full, completed from reference TRBV7-3 and TRBJ1-4, reads GAGVSQTPSNKVTEKGKYVELRCDPISGHTALYWYRQSLGQGPEFLIYFQGTGAADDSGLPNDRFFAVRPEGSVSTLKIQRTERGDSAVYLCASSPGTGAPNEKLFFGSGTQLSVL.

The rearrangement uses TRBV7-2 and TRBJ2-7, with 7 bases that match TRBD1. CDR1 and CDR2 from the germline V gene are SGHTA and FQGNSA. The CDR3 totals 15 residues. The trim removed 5 bases at V and 0 bases at J, leaving 7 bases unmatched. The CDR3 sequence: CASSRQGTSSYEQYF. CDR3 DNA sequence: TGTGCCAGCAGCCGACAGGGCACTAGCTCCTACGAGCAGTACTTC.

The V gene is TRBV11-3, the J gene TRBJ2-1; 9 bases fit TRBD2. The CDR3 has 17 amino acids. CDR1 is SGHNT, CDR2 YENEEA, per germline. The ends lost 3 bases at V and 8 bases at J; junction bases unmatched: 14. DNA for the CDR3: TGTGCCAGCAGCTTTGGGTTAGCGGGAGCGCGATGGGATGAGCAGTTCTTC. Translated: CASSFGLAGARWDEQFF. Based on the CDR3 plus reference TRBV11-3 and TRBJ2-1, the full variable domain is EAGVVQSPRYKIIEKKQPVAFWCNPISGHNTLYWYLQNLGQGPELLIRYENEEAVDDSQLPKDRFSAERLKGVDSTLKIQPAELGDSAVYLCASSFGLAGARWDEQFFGPGTRLTVL.

The CDR3 here is CASSLGRVNEQFF. CDR3 in DNA: TGTGCCAGCAGCTTAGGTCGGGTCAATGAGCAGTTCTTC. The chain joins TRBV13 to TRBJ2-1; D is ambiguous. The CDR3 is 13 residues long. CDR1 is PRHDT, CDR2 FYEKMQ, per germline (reference sequence). With 0 bases removed from V and 6 bases from J, the gap between germline ends came to 6 bases.

The chain has TRBV7-6 and TRBJ2-1, with unresolved D. Trimming pared 3 bases from V and 8 bases from J, leaving 26 bases between. Germline V CDR1 and CDR2: SGHVS, FNYEAQ. The CDR3 totals 18 residues. DNA for the CDR3: TGTGCCAGCAGCTTCAACGTTCCGTCGAAAGTCTCCAACTATGAGCAGTTCTTC. Translated: CASSFNVPSKVSNYEQFF.

The CDR3, as DNA: TGTGCCAGCAGCAGAGGGGGGGCTCATTACAATAGCAATCAGCCCCAGCATTTT. It codes for CASSRGGAHYNSNQPQHF. The rearrangement uses TRBV7-3 and TRBJ1-5; weak D call: TRBD1 (6 bases). V was cut by 5 bases and J by 0 bases, with 20 bases left in between. This CDR3 is 18 amino acids long. Germline CDR1 is SGHTA and CDR2 is FQGTGA.

CDR3 nucleotides: TGTGCCAGCAGCTTGGCGGGGGGCCGGGAGACCCAGTACTTC. It translates to CASSLAGGRETQYF. The V call is TRBV5-4, the J call TRBJ2-5; possibly TRBD2 for D (7 bases). Germline V CDR1 and CDR2: SGHNT, YYREEE (reference sequence). This CDR3 is built from 14 residues. Trimming removed 0 bases from V and 5 bases from J, with 11 bases in between.

This chain joins TRBV29-1 and TRBJ2-5; TRBD2 matches at 13 bases. The length of the CDR3 is 21 residues. V dropped 0 bases and J dropped 2; count of bases not matched to a gene: 18. Germline assignment: CDR1 SQVTM and CDR2 ANQGSEA. The CDR3 DNA reads as TGCAGCGTTGAAGATTCCCTGACTAGCGGGGGGCCCTTCAAGTCTCAAGAGACCCAGTACTTC. Amino acid sequence: CSVEDSLTSGGPFKSQETQYF.

This clone appeared a few times. The chain recombines TRBV11-3 with TRBJ2-2, with a weak D call TRBD2 (6 bases). V was shortened by 0 bases and J by 4 bases, with 6 bases between the two germline ends. CDR1 SGHNT and CDR2 YENEEA come from the germline V gene. The CDR3 length is 14 residues. Here the CDR3 DNA reads TGTGCCAGCAGCTTAGAGGGGGGCACCGGGGAGCTGTTTTTT. It codes for CASSLEGGTGELFF.

V usage is TRBV5-6 and J usage is TRBJ2-1; TRBD1 matches at 7 bases. Germline V gene sequence: CDR1 SGHDT, CDR2 YYEEEE. CDR3 length equals 14 residues. With 5 bases clipped from V and 2 bases from J, the junction kept 4 bases outside the gene matches. The CDR3 is CASSPGQPYNEQFF. The CDR3 DNA is TGTGCCAGCAGTCCGGGACAGCCCTACAATGAGCAGTTCTTC.

V and J are TRBV20-1 and TRBJ1-1; D not resolved. V lost 4 bases and J 7 bases, leaving 7 bases between the germline ends. CDR1 is DFQATT, CDR2 SNEGSKA, per germline (reference sequence). The CDR3 extends over 10 amino acids. CDR3 bases: TGCAGTGCTAAGAAGGGTGAAGCTTTCTTT. The encoded protein is CSAKKGEAFF.

This clone appeared once. The chain's CDR3 is CASRSGTGGQPQHF. As DNA, the CDR3 is TGTGCCAGTCGTTCCGGGACAGGGGGCCAGCCCCAGCATTTT. J is TRBJ1-5 and V is TRBV19, with 12 nucleotides matching TRBD1. The V gene end was trimmed by 8 bases and the J gene end by 7 bases; junction bases not matched to a gene: 6. CDR3 length: 14 amino acids. In germline, CDR1 is LNHDA, CDR2 SQIVND (reference sequence). The variable domain in full, with the rest retrieved from reference TRBV19 and TRBJ1-5, is DGGITQSPKYLFRKEGQNVTLSCEQNLNHDAMYWYRQDPGQGLRLIYYSQIVNDFQKGDIAEGYSVSREKKESFPLTVTSAQKNPTAFYLCASRSGTGGQPQHFGDGTRLSIL.

This chain connects TRBV5-8 to TRBJ1-1; TRBD1 agrees at 10 bases. The junction had 12 bases not matched to a gene; V was cut back by 4 bases and J by 0 bases. The CDR3 is 18 amino acids. CDR1 and CDR2 (germline): SGHTS, YDEGEE. In nucleotides, the CDR3 is TGTGCCAGCAGCCCCTGGACAGGGGGAGGTAATATGAACACTGAAGCTTTCTTT. Encoded protein: CASSPWTGGGNMNTEAFF.

DNA of the CDR3: TGTGCCAGTAGCCCCGGGTCAACTAATGAAAAACTGTTTTTT. Translated, it gives CASSPGSTNEKLFF. The chain is built from TRBV19 and TRBJ1-4; D gene unclear. V was cut by 6 bases and J by 0 bases, with 8 bases left in between. The CDR3 sequence is 14 residues long. Germline V gene sequence: CDR1 LNHDA, CDR2 SQIVND (reference sequence).

The rearrangement links TRBV20-1 to TRBJ1-2, with TRBD1 as a possible D gene (5 bases). Per the germline V gene, CDR1 is DFQATT and CDR2 is SNEGSKA (reference sequence). V was clipped by 6 bases and J by 7 bases, with 12 bases between them. The CDR3 is 11 residues long. In nucleotides, the CDR3 is TGCAGTGCGACTGCGGGGGGTGGCTACACCTTC. Translated, it gives CSATAGGGYTF.

J is TRBJ2-7 and V is TRBV14; D is perhaps TRBD1 (5 bases). CDR3 length equals 13 residues. Trimming shortened V by 4 bases and J by 2 bases, and 9 bases separated the two germline ends. The germline V gene encodes CDR1 SGHDN and CDR2 FVKESK. CDR3 coding DNA: TGTGCCAGCAGCCGACAGCGTACCTACGAGCAGTACTTC. Its protein is CASSRQRTYEQYF.